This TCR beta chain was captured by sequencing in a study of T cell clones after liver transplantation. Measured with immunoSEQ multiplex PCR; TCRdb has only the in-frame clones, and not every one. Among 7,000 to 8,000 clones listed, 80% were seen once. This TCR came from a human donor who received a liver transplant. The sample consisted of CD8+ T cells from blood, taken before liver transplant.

This chain's CDR3 is CATSTGRYGNQPQHF. The CDR3 coding sequence is TGTGCCACCTCGACAGGGAGGTATGGCAATCAGCCCCAGCATTTT. This rearrangement joins TRBV19 to TRBJ1-5, with 7 bases aligning to TRBD1. CDR3 size: 15 residues. J lost 2 bases, V lost 10 bases, and 11 bases had no gene match. The V gene's germline CDR1 is LNHDA and CDR2 SQIVND (reference sequence).